This T cell receptor (beta chain) was recovered during a study of cytomegalovirus exposure and HLA in healthy donors. Of note for this clone: Its antigen is not identified.

General observations from the study: Cytomegalovirus-associated status was assigned to about 150 TCR beta chains.

The assay was immunoSEQ multiplex PCR, and TCRdb's table has in-frame clones only and misses some. Altogether some 180,000 clones are present, approximately 86% being singletons, with the ten largest covering less than 9.5%. With 2 bases removed from V and 7 bases from J, the gap between germline ends came to 15 bases. CDR3 length equals 14 residues. Germline V gives CDR1 MGHRA, CDR2 YSYEKL. This TCR came from a man aged 25-40 years in good health and CMV-seropositive. Source material: PBMCs. The V and J genes are TRBV4-1 and TRBJ2-7; D is possibly TRBD2 (6 bases). The CDR3 loop reads CASSQMAGRGEQYF. Here the CDR3 DNA reads TGCGCCAGCAGCCAAATGGCGGGGCGCGGGGAGCAGTACTTC.